This T cell receptor beta chain was identified during a study of blood T cell repertoires in COVID-19. Turning to the study itself: Sites across the United States, Italy and Spain contributed samples from acute and convalescent COVID-19. The analysed material was cDNA or gDNA that came from T cells, B-cell-depleted T cells, or PBMCs.

Per the original data handling: The authors estimated nucleated cell counts from reference gene primer amplification. Clones were read by immunoSEQ multiplex PCR, and TCRdb kept only the in-frame ones, dropping some. V, J and clone size are taken as reported in that table, and D and trimming were inferred from the DNA itself. The sample lists about 73,000 clones; over 80% were seen once. The CDR3 spans 19 residues. Germline assignment: CDR1 SGDLS and CDR2 YYNGEE. V lost 3 bases and J lost 0; bases outside the gene matches: 8. The J gene is TRBJ2-1, the V gene TRBV9, with TRBD2 matching over 14 bases. This sequence originates from an older man with active or convalescent COVID-19. Sequenced sample: peripheral blood. DNA of the CDR3: TGTGCCAGCAGCGCGGGACTAGCGGGGGCCTCAAGCTCCTACAATGAGCAGTTCTTC. Translating gives CASSAGLAGASSSYNEQFF.